This entry concerns a single T cell receptor (beta chain). This entry belongs to a study of blood T cell repertoires in COVID-19. Using immunoSEQ multiplex PCR, the repertoire was profiled, and TCRdb retains in-frame clones only, with some absent. The repertoire holds fewer than 350,000 clones, with 81% as singletons. Germline loops: CDR1 MNHEY, CDR2 SMNVEV (reference sequence). Losses at the gene ends were 3 bases for V and 6 bases for J; bases not matched to a gene: 5. CDR3 length equals 13 residues. J is TRBJ2-7 and V is TRBV27, with 7 bases that match TRBD1. The clonotype was recovered from a woman aged 60-75 years with active or convalescent COVID-19. The source material was peripheral blood. Here the CDR3 DNA reads TGTGCCAGCAGTTTGAGGACAGGTAGCGAGCAGTACTTC. This translates into CASSLRTGSEQYF.